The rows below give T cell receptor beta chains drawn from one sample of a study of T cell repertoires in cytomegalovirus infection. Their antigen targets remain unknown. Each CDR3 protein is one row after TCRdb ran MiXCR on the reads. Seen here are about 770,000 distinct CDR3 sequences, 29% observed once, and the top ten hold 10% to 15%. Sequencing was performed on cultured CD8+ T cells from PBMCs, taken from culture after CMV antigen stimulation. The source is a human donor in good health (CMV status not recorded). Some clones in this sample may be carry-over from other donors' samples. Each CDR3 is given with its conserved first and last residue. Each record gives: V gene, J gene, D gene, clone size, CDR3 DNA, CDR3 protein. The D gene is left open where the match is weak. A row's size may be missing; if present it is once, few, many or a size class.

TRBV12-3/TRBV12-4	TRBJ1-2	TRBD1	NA	TGTGCCAGCAGTTTACCCATAGGACAGGGTCGGAACTATGGCTACACCTTC	CASSLPIGQGRNYGYTF
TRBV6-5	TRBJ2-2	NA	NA	TGTGCCAGCAGTTACTCGGATTTCGGGGAGCTGTTTTTT	CASSYSDFGELFF
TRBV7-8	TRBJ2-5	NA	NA	TGTGCCAGCAGCTTAGTTCTAATCTTGACTAGTGATGCTGGGGAGACCCAGTACTTC	CASSLVLILTSDAGETQYF
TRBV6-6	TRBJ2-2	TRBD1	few	TGTGCCAGCAGTACGGACAGGCCGAACACCGGGGAGCTGTTTTTT	CASSTDRPNTGELFF
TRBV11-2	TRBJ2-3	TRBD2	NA	TGTGCCAGCAGCCGGGGGGAAACTAGCACAGATACGCAGTATTTT	CASSRGETSTDTQYF
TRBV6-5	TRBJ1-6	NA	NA	TGTGCCAGCAGCAAGGCATATAATTCACCCCTCCACTTT	CASSKAYNSPLHF
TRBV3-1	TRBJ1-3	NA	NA	TGTGCCAGCAGCCATATACGCGACTCTGGAAACACCATATATTTT	CASSHIRDSGNTIYF
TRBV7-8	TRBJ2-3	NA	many	TGTGCCAGCAGCTTCGAGGGGCACACAGATACGCAGTATTTT	CASSFEGHTDTQYF
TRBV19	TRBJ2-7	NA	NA	TGTGCCAGTAGTATAGATCCCAGGGCGGTCTACGGCGAGCAGTACTTC	CASSIDPRAVYGEQYF
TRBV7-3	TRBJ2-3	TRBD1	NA	TGTGCCAGCAGCTCGGGACAGGGCCCAGATACGCAGTATTTT	CASSSGQGPDTQYF
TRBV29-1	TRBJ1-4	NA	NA	TGCAGCGTATTATTCGACAGTCCGTCCTGGGGACTGTTTTTT	CSVLFDSPSWGLFF
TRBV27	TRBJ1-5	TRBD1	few	TGTGCCAGCAGTTACGGCCCAGGGGGGACAAGTCAGCCCCAGCATTTT	CASSYGPGGTSQPQHF
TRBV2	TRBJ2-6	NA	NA	TGTGCCAGCAGTGACAGAGTCTCTGGGGCCAACGTCCTGACTTTC	CASSDRVSGANVLTF
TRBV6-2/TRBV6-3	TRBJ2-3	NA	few	TGTGCCAGCAGTTCTATCGCGGACCGCACAGATACGCAGTATTTT	CASSSIADRTDTQYF
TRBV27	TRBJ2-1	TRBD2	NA	TGTGCCAGCAGTTTCGTACGTCTAGCGGGGGGGAATGAGCAGTTCTTC	CASSFVRLAGGNEQFF
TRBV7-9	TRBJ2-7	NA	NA	TGTGCCAGCAGCTCGGGATCAGGTTTCTCCTACGAGCAGTACTTC	CASSSGSGFSYEQYF
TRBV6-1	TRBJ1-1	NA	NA	TGTGCCAGCACTGGTGGCGGGTACACTGAAGCTTTCTTT	CASTGGGYTEAFF
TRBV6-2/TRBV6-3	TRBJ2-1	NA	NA	TGTGCCAGCAGGAGGACAGTCTACAATGAGCAGTTCTTC	CASRRTVYNEQFF
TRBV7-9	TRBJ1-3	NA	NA	TGTGCCAGCAGCCGACAGAGTTCGGCTGGAAACACCATATATTTT	CASSRQSSAGNTIYF
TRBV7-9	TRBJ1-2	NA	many	TGTGCCAGCAGCTTAGGACAAGGACAGTCTATTGGCTACACCTTC	CASSLGQGQSIGYTF
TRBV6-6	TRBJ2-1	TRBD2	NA	TGTGCCAGCAGTTACGATTTCTCAGCGGGGGGCCTCAATGAGCAGTTCTTC	CASSYDFSAGGLNEQFF
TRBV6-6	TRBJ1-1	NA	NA	TGTGCCAGCAGTGTGGGGGGCCGGAACACTGAAGCTTTCTTT	CASSVGGRNTEAFF
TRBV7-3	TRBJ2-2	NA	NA	TGTGCCAGCAGCTTAATCGACGGCACCGGGGAGCTGTTTTTT	CASSLIDGTGELFF
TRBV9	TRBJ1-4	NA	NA	TGTGCCAGCAGCGCCTCCGGGGCATCAACTAATGAAAAACTGTTTTTT	CASSASGASTNEKLFF
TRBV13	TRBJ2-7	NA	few	TGTGCCAGCAGCTTGGAACCCTACGAGCAGTACTTC	CASSLEPYEQYF
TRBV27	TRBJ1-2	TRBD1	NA	TGTGCCAGCAGTTTATCGCCTTTGGACAGGGGTTATTATGGCTACACCTTC	CASSLSPLDRGYYGYTF
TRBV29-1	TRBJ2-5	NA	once	TGCAGCGTTGAAGGTGGTTTGGTGGGGTATCGAGAGACCCAGTACTTC	CSVEGGLVGYRETQYF
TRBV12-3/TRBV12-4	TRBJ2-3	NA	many	TGTGCCAGTGCCTCGGGTCTCACAGATACGCAGTATTTT	CASASGLTDTQYF
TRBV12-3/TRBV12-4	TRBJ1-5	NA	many	TGTGCCAGCAGTTTAGATGCCGAGGGATGGTTTCAGCCCCAGCATTTT	CASSLDAEGWFQPQHF
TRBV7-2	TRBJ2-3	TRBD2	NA	TGTGCCAGCAGCTTAGGCCCCCGCGGGGGAGCGTCTTCTACGCAGTATTTT	CASSLGPRGGASSTQYF
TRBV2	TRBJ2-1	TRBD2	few	TGTGCCAGCAGACCCCCGGGACTAGCGGGGACTGAGCAGTTCTTC	CASRPPGLAGTEQFF
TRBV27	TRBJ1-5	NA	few	TGTGCCAGCAGTTTCAAACCCCATCAGCCCCAGCATTTT	CASSFKPHQPQHF
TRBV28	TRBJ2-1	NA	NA	TGTGCCAGCATCAACCGGGACACATACAATGAGCAGTTCTTC	CASINRDTYNEQFF
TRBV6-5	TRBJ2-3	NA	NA	TGTGCCAGCAGGTACGTCGGGGGAGGAACAGATACGCAGTATTTT	CASRYVGGGTDTQYF
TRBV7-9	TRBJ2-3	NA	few	TGTGCCAGCAGCTCTACCAGCGTGAGCACAGATACGCAGTATTTT	CASSSTSVSTDTQYF
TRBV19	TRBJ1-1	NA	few	TGTGCCAGTAGTCCGCGCCGGACCCCGAACACTGAAGCTTTCTTT	CASSPRRTPNTEAFF
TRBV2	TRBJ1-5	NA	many	TGTGCCAGCAGTGCACAGGCTAGCAATCAGCCCCAGCATTTT	CASSAQASNQPQHF
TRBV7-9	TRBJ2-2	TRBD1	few	TGTGCCAGCAGCTCGCAGACAGGGGGCAGCACCGGGGAGCTGTTTTTT	CASSSQTGGSTGELFF
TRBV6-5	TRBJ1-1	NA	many	TGTGCCAGCAGTTACTCCAAGAACACTGAAGCTTTCTTT	CASSYSKNTEAFF
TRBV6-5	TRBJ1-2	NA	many	TGTGCCAGCAGTTACTCGAGGTGGGAAACGACCTATGGCTACACCTTC	CASSYSRWETTYGYTF
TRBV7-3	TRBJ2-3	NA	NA	TGTGCCAGCAGCTTTCCAGGCTATCTTAGCACAGATACGCAGTATTTT	CASSFPGYLSTDTQYF
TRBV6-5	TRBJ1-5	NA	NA	TGTGCCAGCAGTTACAGCAGGGTCAATCAGCCCCAGCATTTT	CASSYSRVNQPQHF
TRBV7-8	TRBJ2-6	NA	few	TGTGCCAGCAGCTTCCTAGGTGGCGGGGCCAACGTCCTGACTTTC	CASSFLGGGANVLTF
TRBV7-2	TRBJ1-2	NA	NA	TGTGCCAGCGCCAAATGGGACACCTATGGCTACACCTTC	CASAKWDTYGYTF
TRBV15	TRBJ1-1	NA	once	TGTGCCACCAGCAGACCCCGGGTGGGTGAAAAGAACACTGAAGCTTTCTTT	CATSRPRVGEKNTEAFF
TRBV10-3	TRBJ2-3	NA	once	TGTGCCATCGGGGACTCGGCTAGGGACGATACGCAGTATTTT	CAIGDSARDDTQYF
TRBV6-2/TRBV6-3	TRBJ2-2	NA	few	TGTGCCAGCAGTCCAGTCATAGCGAACACCGGGGAGCTGTTTTTT	CASSPVIANTGELFF
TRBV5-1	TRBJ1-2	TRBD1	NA	TGCGCCAGCAGCCAGGGACAGGGTGATGGCTACACCTTC	CASSQGQGDGYTF
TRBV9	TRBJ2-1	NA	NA	TGTGCCAGCAGCTCGAAAGGACTACCTTCCTACAATGAGCAGTTCTTC	CASSSKGLPSYNEQFF
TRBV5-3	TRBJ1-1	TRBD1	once	TGTGCCAGAAGCGGGGGACAGGGAGGGGCGAACACTGAAGCTTTCTTT	CARSGGQGGANTEAFF
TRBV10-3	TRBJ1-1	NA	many	TGTGCCATCAGTGAGGGTCGACCGAACACTGAAGCTTTCTTT	CAISEGRPNTEAFF
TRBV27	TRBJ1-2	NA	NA	TGTGCCAGCAGTTTAAGACAGGACAGTTATGGCTACACCTTC	CASSLRQDSYGYTF
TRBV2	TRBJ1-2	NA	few	TGTGCCAGCAGTGTTCCAGGGACCAACTATGGCTACACCTTC	CASSVPGTNYGYTF
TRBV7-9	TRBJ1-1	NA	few	TGTGCCAGCAGCGCCGAACACACTGAAGCTTTCTTT	CASSAEHTEAFF